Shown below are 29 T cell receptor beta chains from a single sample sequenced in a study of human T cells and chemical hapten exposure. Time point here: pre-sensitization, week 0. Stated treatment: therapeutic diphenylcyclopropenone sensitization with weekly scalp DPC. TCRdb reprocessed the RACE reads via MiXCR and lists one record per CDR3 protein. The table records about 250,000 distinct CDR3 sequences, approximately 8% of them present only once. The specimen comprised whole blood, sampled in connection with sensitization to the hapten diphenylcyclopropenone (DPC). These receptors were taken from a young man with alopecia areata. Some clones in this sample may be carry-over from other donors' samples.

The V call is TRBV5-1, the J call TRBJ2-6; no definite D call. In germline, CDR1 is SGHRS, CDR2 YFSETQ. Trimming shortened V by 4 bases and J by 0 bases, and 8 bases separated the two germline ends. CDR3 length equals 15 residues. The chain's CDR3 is CASSPTYSGANVLTF. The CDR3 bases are TGCGCCAGCAGCCCGACATACTCTGGGGCCAACGTCCTGACTTTC.

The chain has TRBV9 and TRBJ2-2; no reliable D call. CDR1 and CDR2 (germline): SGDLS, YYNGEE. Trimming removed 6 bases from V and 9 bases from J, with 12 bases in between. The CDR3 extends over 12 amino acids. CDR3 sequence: CASNLPQRELFF. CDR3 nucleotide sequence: TGTGCCAGCAACCTTCCTCAACGGGAGCTGTTTTTT.

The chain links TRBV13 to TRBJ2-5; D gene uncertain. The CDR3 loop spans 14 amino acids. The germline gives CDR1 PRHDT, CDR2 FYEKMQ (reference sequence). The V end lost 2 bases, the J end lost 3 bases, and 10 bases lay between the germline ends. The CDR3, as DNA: TGTGCCAGCAGCTTAAGTAGCAGGAAAGAGACCCAGTACTTC. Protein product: CASSLSSRKETQYF. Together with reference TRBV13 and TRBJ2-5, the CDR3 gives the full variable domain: AAGVIQSPRHLIKEKRETATLKCYPIPRHDTVYWYQQGPGQDPQFLISFYEKMQSDKGSIPDRFSAQQFSDYHSELNMSSLELGDSALYFCASSLSSRKETQYFGPGTRLLVL.

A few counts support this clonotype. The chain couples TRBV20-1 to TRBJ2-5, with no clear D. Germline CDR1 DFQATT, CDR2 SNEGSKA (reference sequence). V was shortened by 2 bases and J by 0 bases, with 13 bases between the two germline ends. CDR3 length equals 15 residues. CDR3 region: CSARRQTTHQETQYF. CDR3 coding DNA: TGCAGTGCTAGACGGCAGACCACTCACCAAGAGACCCAGTACTTC.

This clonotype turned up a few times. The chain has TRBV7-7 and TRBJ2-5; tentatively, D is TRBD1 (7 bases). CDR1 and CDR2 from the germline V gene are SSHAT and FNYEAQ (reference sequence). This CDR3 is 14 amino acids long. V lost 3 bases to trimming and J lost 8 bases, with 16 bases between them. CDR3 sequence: CASSFGSRGETQYF. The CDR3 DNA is TGTGCCAGCAGCTTCGGTTCCAGGGGGGAAACCCAGTACTTC.

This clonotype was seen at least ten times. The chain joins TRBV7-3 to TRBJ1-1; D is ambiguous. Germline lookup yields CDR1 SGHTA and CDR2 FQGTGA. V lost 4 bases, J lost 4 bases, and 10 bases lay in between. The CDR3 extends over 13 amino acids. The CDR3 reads CASSSGTTTEAFF. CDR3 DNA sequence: TGTGCCAGCAGCTCAGGAACGACCACTGAAGCTTTCTTT.

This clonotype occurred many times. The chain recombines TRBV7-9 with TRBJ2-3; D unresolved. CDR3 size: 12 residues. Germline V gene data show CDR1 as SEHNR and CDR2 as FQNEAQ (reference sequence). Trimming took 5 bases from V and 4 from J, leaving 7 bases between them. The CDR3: CASSRVADTQYF. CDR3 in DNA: TGTGCCAGCAGCCGGGTGGCAGATACGCAGTATTTT.

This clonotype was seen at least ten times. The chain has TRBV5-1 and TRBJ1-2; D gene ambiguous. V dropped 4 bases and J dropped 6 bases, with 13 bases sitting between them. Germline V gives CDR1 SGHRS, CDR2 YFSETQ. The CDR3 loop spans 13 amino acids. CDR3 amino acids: CASSLQEPDGYTF. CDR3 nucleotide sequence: TGCGCCAGCAGCCTCCAAGAACCGGATGGCTACACCTTC.

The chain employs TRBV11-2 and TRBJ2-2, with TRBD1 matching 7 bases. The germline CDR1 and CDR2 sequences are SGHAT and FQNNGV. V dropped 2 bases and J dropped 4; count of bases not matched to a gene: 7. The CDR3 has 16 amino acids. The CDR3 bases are TGTGCCAGCAGCTTATATATGGGGACAGTCACCGGGGAGCTGTTTTTT. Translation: CASSLYMGTVTGELFF.

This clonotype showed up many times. This chain's CDR3 is CASSTTGRAGGQPQHF. Written as DNA, the CDR3 is TGTGCCAGCAGTACGACTGGGAGGGCAGGGGGACAGCCCCAGCATTTT. The J gene is TRBJ1-5, the V gene TRBV27; 7 positions match TRBD1. This CDR3 has 16 residues. Germline trimming cut 5 bases from V and 7 bases from J; bases unmatched to any gene: 14. In germline, CDR1 is MNHEY, CDR2 SMNVEV (reference sequence).

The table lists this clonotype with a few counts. The CDR3 loop reads CASTRTSSNEQYV. The CDR3 nucleotides read TGTGCCAGCACCAGAACTAGCTCCAACGAGCAGTACGTC. The genes are TRBV6-2 or TRBV6-3 and TRBJ2-7; a possible D gene is TRBD2 (6 bases). The germline V gene encodes CDR1 MNHEY and CDR2 SVGEGT. This CDR3 is 13 amino acids long.

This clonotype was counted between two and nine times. As DNA, the CDR3 is TGTGCCAGCGGGGGAGAAGGCTACACCTTC. Amino acid sequence: CASGGEGYTF. The chain recombines TRBV3-1 with TRBJ1-2, with D maybe TRBD1 (5 bases). The CDR3 contains 10 residues. With 8 bases removed from V and 8 bases from J, the gap between germline ends came to 9 bases. Germline CDR1 and CDR2: LGHDT and YNNKEL (reference sequence).

As DNA, the CDR3 is TGTGCCAGCAGGCACAGGGATTTCGAACAGCCCCAGCATTTT. It encodes CASRHRDFEQPQHF. V usage is TRBV6-6 and J usage is TRBJ1-5; a possible D gene is TRBD1 (6 bases). The CDR3 is 14 residues long. Germline V CDR1 and CDR2: MNHNY, SVGAGI (reference sequence). Deletions cut 6 bases from V and 7 bases from J, with 16 bases between.

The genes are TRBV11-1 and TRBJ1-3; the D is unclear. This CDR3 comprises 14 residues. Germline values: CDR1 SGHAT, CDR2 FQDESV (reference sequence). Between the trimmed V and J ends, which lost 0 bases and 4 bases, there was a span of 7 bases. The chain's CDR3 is CASSLAVAGNTIYF. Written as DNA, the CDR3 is TGTGCCAGCAGCTTAGCCGTCGCAGGAAACACCATATATTTT.

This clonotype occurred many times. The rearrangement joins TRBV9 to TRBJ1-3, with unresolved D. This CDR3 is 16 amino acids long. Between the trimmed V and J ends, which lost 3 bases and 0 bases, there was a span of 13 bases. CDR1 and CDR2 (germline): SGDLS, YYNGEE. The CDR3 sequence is CASSATSRFSGNTIYF. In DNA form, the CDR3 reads TGTGCCAGCAGCGCCACCTCCAGATTCTCTGGAAACACCATATATTTT.

CDR3: CASSEFWDRGKPGEKLFF. The DNA of the CDR3 is TGTGCCAGCAGTGAATTCTGGGACAGGGGGAAACCGGGCGAAAAACTGTTTTTT. The chain combines TRBV25-1 with TRBJ1-4; 11 bases are shared with TRBD1. This CDR3 region has 18 residues. The germline V gene encodes CDR1 MGHDK and CDR2 SYGVNS. The V gene end was trimmed by 1 base and the J gene end by 8 bases; junction bases not matched to a gene: 12.

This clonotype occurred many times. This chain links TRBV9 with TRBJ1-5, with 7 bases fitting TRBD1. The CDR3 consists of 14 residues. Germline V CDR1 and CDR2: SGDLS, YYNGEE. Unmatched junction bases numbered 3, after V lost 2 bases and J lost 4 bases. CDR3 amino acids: CASSVGTANQPQHF. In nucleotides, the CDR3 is TGTGCCAGCAGCGTTGGGACAGCTAATCAGCCCCAGCATTTT.

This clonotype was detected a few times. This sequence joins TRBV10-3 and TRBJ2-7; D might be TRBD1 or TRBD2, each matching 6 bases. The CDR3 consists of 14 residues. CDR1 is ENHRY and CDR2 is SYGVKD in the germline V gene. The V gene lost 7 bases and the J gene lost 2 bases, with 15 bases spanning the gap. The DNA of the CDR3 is TGTGCCATCACCCCTGATCGGGGGCCCTACGAGCAGTACTTC. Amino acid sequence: CAITPDRGPYEQYF.

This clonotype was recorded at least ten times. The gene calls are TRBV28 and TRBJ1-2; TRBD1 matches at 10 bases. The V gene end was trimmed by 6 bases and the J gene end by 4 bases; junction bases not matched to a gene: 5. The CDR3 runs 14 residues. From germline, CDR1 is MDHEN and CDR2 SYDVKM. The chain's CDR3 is CASRTGGASYGYTF. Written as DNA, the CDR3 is TGTGCCAGCAGGACAGGGGGCGCGTCCTATGGCTACACCTTC.

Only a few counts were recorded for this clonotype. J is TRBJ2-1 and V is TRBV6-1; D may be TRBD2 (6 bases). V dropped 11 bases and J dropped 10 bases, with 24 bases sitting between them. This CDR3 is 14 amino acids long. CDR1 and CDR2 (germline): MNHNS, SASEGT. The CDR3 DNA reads TGTGCCGGCAACCGGGCCGACGGTAGCGGCGAGCAGTTCTTC. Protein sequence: CAGNRADGSGEQFF.

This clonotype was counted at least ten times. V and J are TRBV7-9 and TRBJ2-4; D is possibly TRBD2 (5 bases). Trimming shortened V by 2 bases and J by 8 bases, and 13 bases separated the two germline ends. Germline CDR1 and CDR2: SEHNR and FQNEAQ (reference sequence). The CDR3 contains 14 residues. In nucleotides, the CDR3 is TGTGCCAGCAGCTTAATTGGTGGGAGTGACATTCAGTACTTC. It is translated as CASSLIGGSDIQYF.

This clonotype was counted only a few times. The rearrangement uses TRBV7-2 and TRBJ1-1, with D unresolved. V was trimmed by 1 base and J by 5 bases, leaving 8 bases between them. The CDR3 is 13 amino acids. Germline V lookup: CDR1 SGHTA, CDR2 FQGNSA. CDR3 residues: CASSLGRLTEAFF. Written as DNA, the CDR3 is TGTGCCAGCAGCTTAGGGCGCTTAACTGAAGCTTTCTTT.

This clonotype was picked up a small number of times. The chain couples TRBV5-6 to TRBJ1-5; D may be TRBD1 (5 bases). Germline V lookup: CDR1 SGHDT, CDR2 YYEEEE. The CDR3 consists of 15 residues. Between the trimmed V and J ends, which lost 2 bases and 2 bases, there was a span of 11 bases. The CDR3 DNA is TGTGCCAGCAGCTTTAAGGGGATACGCAATCAGCCCCAGCATTTT. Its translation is CASSFKGIRNQPQHF. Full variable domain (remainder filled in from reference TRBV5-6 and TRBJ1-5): DAGVTQSPTHLIKTRGQQVTLRCSPKSGHDTVSWYQQALGQGPQFIFQYYEEEERQRGNFPDRFSGHQFPNYSSELNVNALLLGDSALYLCASSFKGIRNQPQHFGDGTRLSIL.

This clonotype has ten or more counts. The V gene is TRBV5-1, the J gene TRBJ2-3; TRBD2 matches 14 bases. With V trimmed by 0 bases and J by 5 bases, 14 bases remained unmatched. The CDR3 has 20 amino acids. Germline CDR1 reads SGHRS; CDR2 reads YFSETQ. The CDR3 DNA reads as TGCGCCAGCAGCTTGGTTCGGACCGGGACTAGCGGGGGAGGTCTAGATACGCAGTATTTT. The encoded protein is CASSLVRTGTSGGGLDTQYF.

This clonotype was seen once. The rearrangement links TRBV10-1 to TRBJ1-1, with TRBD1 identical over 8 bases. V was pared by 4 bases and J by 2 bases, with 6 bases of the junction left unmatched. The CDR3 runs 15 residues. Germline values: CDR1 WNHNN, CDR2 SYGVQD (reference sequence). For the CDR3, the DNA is TGCGCCAGCAGTGCCCATGGACAGGGTAACACTGAAGCTTTCTTT. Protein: CASSAHGQGNTEAFF.

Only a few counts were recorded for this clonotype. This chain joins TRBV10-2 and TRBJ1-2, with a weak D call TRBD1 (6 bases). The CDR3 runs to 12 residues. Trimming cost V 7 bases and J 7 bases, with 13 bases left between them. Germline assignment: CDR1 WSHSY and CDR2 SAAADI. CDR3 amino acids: CASNQGLAGYTF. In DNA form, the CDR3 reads TGCGCCAGCAACCAGGGGTTGGCTGGCTACACCTTC.

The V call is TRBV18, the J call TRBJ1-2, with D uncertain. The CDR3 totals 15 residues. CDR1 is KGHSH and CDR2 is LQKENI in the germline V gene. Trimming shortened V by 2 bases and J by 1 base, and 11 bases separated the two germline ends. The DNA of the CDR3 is TGTGCCAGCTCACCATTGGGATCTCGTAACTATGGCTACACCTTC. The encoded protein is CASSPLGSRNYGYTF.

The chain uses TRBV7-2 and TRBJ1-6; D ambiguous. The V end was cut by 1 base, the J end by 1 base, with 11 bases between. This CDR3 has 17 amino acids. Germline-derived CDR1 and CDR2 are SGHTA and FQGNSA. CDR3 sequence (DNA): TGTGCCAGCAGCTTAGGATCGGGGTGGTCCTATAATTCACCCCTCCACTTT. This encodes CASSLGSGWSYNSPLHF.

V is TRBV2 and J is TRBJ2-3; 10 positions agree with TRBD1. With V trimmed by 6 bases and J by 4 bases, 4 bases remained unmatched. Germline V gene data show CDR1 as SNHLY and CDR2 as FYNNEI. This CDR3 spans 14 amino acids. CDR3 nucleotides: TGTGCCAGCAGGGGGACAGGGGACCCAGATACGCAGTATTTT. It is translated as CASRGTGDPDTQYF. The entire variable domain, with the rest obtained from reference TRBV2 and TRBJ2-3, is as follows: EPEVTQTPSHQVTQMGQEVILRCVPISNHLYFYWYRQILGQKVEFLVSFYNNEISEKSEIFDDQFSVERPDGSNFTLKIRSTKLEDSAMYFCASRGTGDPDTQYFGPGTRLTVL.